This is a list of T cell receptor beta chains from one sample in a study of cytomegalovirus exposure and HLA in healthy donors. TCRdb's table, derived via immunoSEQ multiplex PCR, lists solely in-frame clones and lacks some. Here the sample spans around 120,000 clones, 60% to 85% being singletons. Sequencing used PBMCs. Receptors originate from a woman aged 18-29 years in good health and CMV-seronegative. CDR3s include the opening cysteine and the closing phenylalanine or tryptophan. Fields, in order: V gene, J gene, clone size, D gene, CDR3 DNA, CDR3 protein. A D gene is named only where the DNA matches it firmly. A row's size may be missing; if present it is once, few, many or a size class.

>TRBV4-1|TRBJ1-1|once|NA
TGCGCCAGCAGAGCCGCTCTGAACACTGAAGCTTTCTTT
CASRAALNTEAFF
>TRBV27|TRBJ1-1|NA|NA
TGTGCCAGCAGTCTTACTGAGAACACTGAAGCTTTCTTT
CASSLTENTEAFF
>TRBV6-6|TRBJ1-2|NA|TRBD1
TGTGCCAGCACCGGAGGGGGCTACTATGGCTACACCTTC
CASTGGGYYGYTF
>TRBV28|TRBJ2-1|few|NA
TGTGCCAGTTTGTCAGGGCCCTACAATGAGCAGTTCTTC
CASLSGPYNEQFF
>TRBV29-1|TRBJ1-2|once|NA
TGCAGCGTTGAAGGCCAGGCCTATGGCTACACCTTC
CSVEGQAYGYTF
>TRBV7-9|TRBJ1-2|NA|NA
TGTGCCAGCAGACCAGACAGGACCCCGGGTAGAACCTTC
CASRPDRTPGRTF
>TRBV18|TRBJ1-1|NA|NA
TGTGCCAGCGGCACAGGGTCAAACACTGAAGCTTTCTTT
CASGTGSNTEAFF
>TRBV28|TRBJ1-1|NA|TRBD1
TGTGCCAGCAGTCTCCCCACAGGGGACACTGAAGCTTTCTTT
CASSLPTGDTEAFF
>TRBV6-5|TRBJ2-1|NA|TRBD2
TGTGCCAGCAGTTACTCGAAGCGGGGGGGCAATGAGCAGTTCTTC
CASSYSKRGGNEQFF
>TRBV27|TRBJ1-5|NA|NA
TGTGCCAGCAGTTGGGGGGGGGATCAGCCCCAGCATTTT
CASSWGGDQPQHF
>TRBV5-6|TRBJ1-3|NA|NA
TGTGCCAGCAGCTTGGCAAGGGGAATCTTCTCTGGAAACACCATATATTTT
CASSLARGIFSGNTIYF
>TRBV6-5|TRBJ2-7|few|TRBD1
TGTGCCAGCAGTTTCGACAGGGGGGCCTACGAGCAGTACTTC
CASSFDRGAYEQYF
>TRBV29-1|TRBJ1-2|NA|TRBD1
TGCAGCGTCGAGACAGGGCCTCTTTATGGCTACACCTTC
CSVETGPLYGYTF
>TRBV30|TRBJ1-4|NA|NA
TGTGCCTGGATGGTGATGAGGGAAAAACTGTTTTTT
CAWMVMREKLFF
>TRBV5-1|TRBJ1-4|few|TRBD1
TGCGCCAGCAGCTTGGAGGGGGCGCGGCGTGAAAAACTGTTTTTT
CASSLEGARREKLFF
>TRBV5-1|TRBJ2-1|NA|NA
TGCGCCAGCAGCGAAGGACAGATCAACAATGAGCAGTTCTTC
CASSEGQINNEQFF
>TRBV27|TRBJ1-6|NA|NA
TGTGCCAGCAGTTCGCCCTACAGGGAGAAGCTTCCACCCCTCCACTTT
CASSSPYREKLPPLHF
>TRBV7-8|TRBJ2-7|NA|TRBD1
TGTGCCAGCAGCGTCAGCGGGACAGGGTACTACGAGCAGTACTTC
CASSVSGTGYYEQYF
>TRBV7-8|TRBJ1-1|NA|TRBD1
TGTGCCAGCAGCTTGGACAGGTCGTCTGCTTTCTTT
CASSLDRSSAFF
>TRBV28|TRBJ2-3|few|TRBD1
TGTGCCAGCAGCTGGGACAGGGGAACAGATACGCAGTATTTT
CASSWDRGTDTQYF
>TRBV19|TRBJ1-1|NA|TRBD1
TGTGCCAGTAGTTCGTCAGGGGGGACTGAAGCTTTCTTT
CASSSSGGTEAFF
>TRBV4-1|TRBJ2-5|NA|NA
TGCGCCAGCAGCCAAGAGATAACAGGGGAGACCCAGTACTTC
CASSQEITGETQYF
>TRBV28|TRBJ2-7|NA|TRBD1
TGTGCCAGCAGTCGACAGGGCTACGAGCAGTACTTC
CASSRQGYEQYF
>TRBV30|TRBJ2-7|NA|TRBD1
TGTGCCTGCTTGGACAGGGTGGACGAGCAGTACTTC
CACLDRVDEQYF
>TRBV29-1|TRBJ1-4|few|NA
TGCAGCGTTGAATTGGGGCAAATAAGTGAAAAACTGTTTTTT
CSVELGQISEKLFF
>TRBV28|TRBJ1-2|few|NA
TGTGCCAGCAGTTTCGCCGGGGGGGGAGACTATGGCTACACCTTC
CASSFAGGGDYGYTF
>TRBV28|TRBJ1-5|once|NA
TGTGCCAGCAGTTTATCAGGGTACTATCAGCCCCAGCATTTT
CASSLSGYYQPQHF
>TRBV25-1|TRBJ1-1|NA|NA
TGTGCCAGCGTTATGGGCTGGAACACTGAAGCTTTCTTT
CASVMGWNTEAFF